This T cell receptor (beta chain) was identified in a study of cytomegalovirus exposure and HLA in healthy donors. Study-wide results and caveats: Later analysis suggested most CMV-associated TCR beta chains were HLA-restricted. A few CMV-associated chains proved CMV antigen-specific in vitro. V- and J-gene trimming in TCR beta was tied to a missense DCLRE1C variant by an analysis performed later. A later analysis showed TCR association rates differing by HLA locus, peaking at DRB1 and lowest at HLA-C.

60 Vbeta and 13 Jbeta primers were used in PCR. Method: immunoSEQ multiplex PCR; TCRdb's copy keeps in-frame clones and lacks some. The table records about 200,000 clones, around 77% of them present only once. About this clone: Its antigen is as yet unknown.

With 8 bases clipped from V and 0 bases from J, the junction kept 3 bases outside the gene matches. The CDR3 is 14 residues long. Germline loops: CDR1 LNHDA, CDR2 SQIVND (reference sequence). The gene calls are TRBV19 and TRBJ2-7; 11 bases are shared with TRBD2. This clonotype originated in a woman in her twenties or thirties in good health and CMV-seronegative. The sample comprised PBMCs. CDR3 coding DNA: TGTGCCAGTTCAACTAGCGGGAGCTCCTACGAGCAGTACTTC. It specifies CASSTSGSSYEQYF.